The clone carrying this T cell receptor beta chain has a handful of counts. Its antigen is unknown. Germline loops: CDR1 MNHNS, CDR2 SASEGT. There are 15 residues in the CDR3. The J segment lost 4 bases and the V segment lost 5 bases, leaving 6 bases of the junction unmatched. Library preparation (for TCRbeta) was performed with unique molecular identifiers. One entry per CDR3 protein, called by TCRdb with MiXCR from the PCR reads. This sample has 60,000 to 85,000 distinct CDR3 sequences; 15% to 20% occur once, and the top ten carry approximately 55%. This specimen comes from a study of T-cell reconstitution after alpha-beta-depleted transplantation in children. Study-wide results and caveats: For some patients, TCRbeta diversity was high at day 60 because of recipient T cells and thymic progenitors that survived.

Sample: PBMCs, mostly from graft donor cells, taken 360 days after TCRalphabeta/CD19-depleted stem cell transplant. This clonotype was obtained from a male patient aged 2-15 years who had a stem cell transplant for acute lymphoblastic leukemia, so the T cells may come from the graft donor. The V gene is TRBV6-1, the J gene TRBJ2-1; 9 nucleotides agree with TRBD2. CDR3 loop: CASSRLAGRYNEQFF. CDR3 coding DNA: TGTGCCAGCAGTCGTCTAGCGGGAAGGTACAATGAGCAGTTCTTC.